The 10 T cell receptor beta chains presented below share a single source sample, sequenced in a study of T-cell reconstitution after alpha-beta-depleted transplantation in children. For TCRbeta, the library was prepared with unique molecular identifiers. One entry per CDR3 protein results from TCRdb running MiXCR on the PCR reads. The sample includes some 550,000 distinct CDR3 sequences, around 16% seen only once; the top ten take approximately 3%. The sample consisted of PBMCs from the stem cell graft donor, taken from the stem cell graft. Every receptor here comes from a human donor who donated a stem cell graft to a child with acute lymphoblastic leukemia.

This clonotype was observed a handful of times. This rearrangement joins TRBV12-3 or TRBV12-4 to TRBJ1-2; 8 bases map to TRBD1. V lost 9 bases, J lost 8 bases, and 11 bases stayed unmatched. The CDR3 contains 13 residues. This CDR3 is CARATGAAQGYTF. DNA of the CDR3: TGTGCCAGAGCGACAGGGGCAGCCCAGGGCTACACCTTC.

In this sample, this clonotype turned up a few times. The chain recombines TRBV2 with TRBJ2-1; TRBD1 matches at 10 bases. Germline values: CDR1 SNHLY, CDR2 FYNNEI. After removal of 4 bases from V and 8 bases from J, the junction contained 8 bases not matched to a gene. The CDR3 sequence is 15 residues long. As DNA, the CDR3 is TGTGCCAGCAGTGGCTGGACAGGGGGGATCGATGAGCAGTTCTTC. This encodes CASSGWTGGIDEQFF.

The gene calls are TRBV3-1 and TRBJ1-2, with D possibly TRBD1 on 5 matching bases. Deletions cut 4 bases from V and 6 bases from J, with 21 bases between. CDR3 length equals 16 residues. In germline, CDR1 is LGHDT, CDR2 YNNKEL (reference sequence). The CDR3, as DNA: TGTGCCAGCAGCCCTTTTGTGTGGGGGAGTCCGGATGGCTACACCTTC. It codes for CASSPFVWGSPDGYTF.

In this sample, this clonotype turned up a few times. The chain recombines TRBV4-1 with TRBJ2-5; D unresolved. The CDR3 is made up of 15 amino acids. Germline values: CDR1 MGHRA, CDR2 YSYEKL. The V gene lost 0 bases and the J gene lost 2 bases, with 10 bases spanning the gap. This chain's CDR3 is CASSQDSVGQETQYF. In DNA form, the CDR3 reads TGCGCCAGCAGCCAAGATTCAGTGGGGCAAGAGACCCAGTACTTC.

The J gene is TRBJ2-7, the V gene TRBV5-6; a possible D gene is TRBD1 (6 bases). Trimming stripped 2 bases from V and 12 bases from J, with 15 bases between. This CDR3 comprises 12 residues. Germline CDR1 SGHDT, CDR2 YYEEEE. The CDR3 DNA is TGTGCCAGCAGCTTCGTAACAGGGAATTGGTACTTC. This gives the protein CASSFVTGNWYF.

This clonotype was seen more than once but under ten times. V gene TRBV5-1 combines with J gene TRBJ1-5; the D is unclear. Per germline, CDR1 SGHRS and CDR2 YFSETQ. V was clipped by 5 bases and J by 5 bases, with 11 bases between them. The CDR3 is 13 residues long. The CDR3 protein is CASRPTSDQPQHF. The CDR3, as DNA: TGCGCCAGCAGGCCAACATCGGATCAGCCCCAGCATTTT.

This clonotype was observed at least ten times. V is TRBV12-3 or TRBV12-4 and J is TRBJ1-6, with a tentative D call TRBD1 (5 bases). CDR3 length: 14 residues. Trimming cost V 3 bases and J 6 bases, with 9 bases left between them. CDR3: CASSLSGGNSPLHF. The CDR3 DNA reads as TGTGCCAGCAGTTTGTCGGGGGGTAATTCACCCCTCCACTTT.

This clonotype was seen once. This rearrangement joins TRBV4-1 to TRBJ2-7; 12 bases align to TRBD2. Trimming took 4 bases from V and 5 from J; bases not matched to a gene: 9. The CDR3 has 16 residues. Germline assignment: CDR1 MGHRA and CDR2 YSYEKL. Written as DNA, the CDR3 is TGCGCCAGCAGCCTAAGACTAGCGGGAGAGCCCCACGAGCAGTACTTC. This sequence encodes CASSLRLAGEPHEQYF.

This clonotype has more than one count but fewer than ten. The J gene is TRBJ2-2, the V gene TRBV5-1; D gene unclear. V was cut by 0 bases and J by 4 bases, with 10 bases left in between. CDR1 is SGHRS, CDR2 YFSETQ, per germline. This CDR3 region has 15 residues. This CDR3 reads CASSLEDPSTGELFF. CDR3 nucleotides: TGCGCCAGCAGCTTGGAGGACCCCAGCACCGGGGAGCTGTTTTTT.

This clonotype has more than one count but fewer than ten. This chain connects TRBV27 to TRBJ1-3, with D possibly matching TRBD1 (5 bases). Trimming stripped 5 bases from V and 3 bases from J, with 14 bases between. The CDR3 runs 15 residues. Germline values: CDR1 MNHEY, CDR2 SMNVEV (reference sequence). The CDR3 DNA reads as TGTGCCAGCAGTCTCCGGGGCGGGGGTGGAAACACCATATATTTT. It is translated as CASSLRGGGGNTIYF.